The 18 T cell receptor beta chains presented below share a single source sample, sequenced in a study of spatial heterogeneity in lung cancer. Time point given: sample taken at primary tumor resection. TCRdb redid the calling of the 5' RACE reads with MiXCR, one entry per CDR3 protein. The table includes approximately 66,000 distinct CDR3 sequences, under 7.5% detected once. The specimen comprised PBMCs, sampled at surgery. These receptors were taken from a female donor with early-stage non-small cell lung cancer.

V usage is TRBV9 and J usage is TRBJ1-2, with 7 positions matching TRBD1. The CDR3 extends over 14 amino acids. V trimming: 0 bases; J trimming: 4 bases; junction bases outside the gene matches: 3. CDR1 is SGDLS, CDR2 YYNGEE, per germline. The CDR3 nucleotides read TGTGCCAGCAGCGTAGACGCAGGGGGCTATGGCTACACCTTC. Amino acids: CASSVDAGGYGYTF.

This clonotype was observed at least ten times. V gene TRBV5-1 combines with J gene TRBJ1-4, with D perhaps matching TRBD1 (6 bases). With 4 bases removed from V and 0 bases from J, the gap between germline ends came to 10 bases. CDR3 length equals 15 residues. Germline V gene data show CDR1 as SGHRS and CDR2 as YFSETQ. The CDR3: CASSQGGATNEKLFF. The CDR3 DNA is TGCGCCAGCAGCCAAGGGGGGGCAACTAATGAAAAACTGTTTTTT.

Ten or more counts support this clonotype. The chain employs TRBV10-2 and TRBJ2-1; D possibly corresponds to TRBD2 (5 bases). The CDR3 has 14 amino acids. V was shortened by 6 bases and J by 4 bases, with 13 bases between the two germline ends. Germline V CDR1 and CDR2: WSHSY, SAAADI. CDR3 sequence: CASRPTRSYNEQFF. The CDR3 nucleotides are TGCGCCAGCAGACCAACTAGGTCTTACAATGAGCAGTTCTTC.

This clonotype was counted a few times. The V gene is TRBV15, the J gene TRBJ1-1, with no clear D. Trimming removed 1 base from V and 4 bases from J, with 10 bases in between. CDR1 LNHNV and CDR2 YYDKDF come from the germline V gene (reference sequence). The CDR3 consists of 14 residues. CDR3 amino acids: CATSRGIQSTEAFF. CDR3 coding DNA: TGTGCCACCAGCAGAGGAATACAGTCCACTGAAGCTTTCTTT.

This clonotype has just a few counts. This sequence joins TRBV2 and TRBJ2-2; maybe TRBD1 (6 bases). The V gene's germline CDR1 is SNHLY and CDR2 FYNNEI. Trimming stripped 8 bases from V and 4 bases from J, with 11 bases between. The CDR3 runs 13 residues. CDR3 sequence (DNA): TGTGCCAGCGGCAGGGGCGGCACCGGGGAGCTGTTTTTT. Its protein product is CASGRGGTGELFF.

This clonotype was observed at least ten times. In nucleotides, the CDR3 is TGTGCCAGCAGTACGGATGATTCAGCCCAGCATTTT. Amino acid sequence: CASSTDDSAQHF. The rearrangement uses TRBV6-5 and TRBJ1-5; D gene ambiguous. Germline V gene sequence: CDR1 MNHEY, CDR2 SVGAGI. The V and J ends lost 5 bases and 11 bases respectively, with 13 bases between them. This CDR3 region has 12 residues.

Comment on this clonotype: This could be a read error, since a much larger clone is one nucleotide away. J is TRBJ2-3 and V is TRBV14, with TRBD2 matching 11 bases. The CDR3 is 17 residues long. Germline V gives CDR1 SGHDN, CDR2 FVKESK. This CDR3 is CTSSREVTSGRKYTQYF. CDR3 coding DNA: TGTACCAGCAGCCGAGAAGTAACTAGCGGGAGAAAGTATACGCAGTATTTT.

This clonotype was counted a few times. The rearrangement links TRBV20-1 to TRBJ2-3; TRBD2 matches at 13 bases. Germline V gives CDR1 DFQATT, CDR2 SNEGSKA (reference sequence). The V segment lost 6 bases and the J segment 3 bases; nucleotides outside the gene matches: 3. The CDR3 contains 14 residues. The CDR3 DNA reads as TGCAGTGCGAGGACTAGCGGGAGAACAGATACGCAGTATTTT. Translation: CSARTSGRTDTQYF.

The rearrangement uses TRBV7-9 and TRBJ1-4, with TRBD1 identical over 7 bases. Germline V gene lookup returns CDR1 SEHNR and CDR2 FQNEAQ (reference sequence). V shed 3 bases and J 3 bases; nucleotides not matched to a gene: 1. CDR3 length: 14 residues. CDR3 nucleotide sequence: TGTGCCAGCAGCTTGGGACAGTCTAATGAAAAACTGTTTTTT. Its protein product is CASSLGQSNEKLFF.

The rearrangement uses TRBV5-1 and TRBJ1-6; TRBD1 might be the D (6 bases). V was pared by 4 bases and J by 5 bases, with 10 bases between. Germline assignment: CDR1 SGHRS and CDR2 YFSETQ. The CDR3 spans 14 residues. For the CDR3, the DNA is TGCGCCAGCAGCGCTGACAGGAATAATTCACCCCTCCACTTT. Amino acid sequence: CASSADRNNSPLHF.

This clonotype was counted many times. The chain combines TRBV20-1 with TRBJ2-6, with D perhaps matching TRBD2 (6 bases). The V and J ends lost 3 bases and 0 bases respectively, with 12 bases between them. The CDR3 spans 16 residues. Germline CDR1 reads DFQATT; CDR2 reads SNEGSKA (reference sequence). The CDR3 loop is CSASLAFSSGANVLTF. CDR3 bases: TGCAGTGCTAGTCTAGCGTTCAGCTCTGGGGCCAACGTCCTGACTTTC.

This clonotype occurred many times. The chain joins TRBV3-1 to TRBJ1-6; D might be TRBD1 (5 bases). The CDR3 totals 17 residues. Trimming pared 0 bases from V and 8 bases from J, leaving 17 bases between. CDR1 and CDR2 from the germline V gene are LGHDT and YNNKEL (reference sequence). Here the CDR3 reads CASSQDGWGSNYSPLHF. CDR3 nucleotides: TGTGCCAGCAGCCAAGACGGGTGGGGGAGCAACTATTCACCCCTCCACTTT.

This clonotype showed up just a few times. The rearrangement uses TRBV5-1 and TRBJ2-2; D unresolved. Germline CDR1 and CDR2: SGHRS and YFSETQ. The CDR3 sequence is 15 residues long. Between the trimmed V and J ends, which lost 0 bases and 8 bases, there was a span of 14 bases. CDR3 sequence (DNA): TGCGCCAGCAGCTTGGATGGTACACTCGAGGGGGAGCTGTTTTTT. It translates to CASSLDGTLEGELFF.

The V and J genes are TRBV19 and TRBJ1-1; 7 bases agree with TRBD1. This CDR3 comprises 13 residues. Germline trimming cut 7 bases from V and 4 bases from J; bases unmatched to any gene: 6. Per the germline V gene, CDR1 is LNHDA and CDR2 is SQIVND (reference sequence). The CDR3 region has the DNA TGTGCCAGTAAAATCCAGGGGGGCACTGAAGCTTTCTTT. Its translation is CASKIQGGTEAFF.

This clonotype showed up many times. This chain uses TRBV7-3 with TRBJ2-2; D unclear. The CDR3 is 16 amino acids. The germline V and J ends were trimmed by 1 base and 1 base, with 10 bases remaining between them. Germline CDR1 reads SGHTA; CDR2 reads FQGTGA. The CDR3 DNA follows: TGTGCCAGCAGCTTAAACTGGGCAGGGAACACCGGGGAGCTGTTTTTT. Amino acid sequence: CASSLNWAGNTGELFF.

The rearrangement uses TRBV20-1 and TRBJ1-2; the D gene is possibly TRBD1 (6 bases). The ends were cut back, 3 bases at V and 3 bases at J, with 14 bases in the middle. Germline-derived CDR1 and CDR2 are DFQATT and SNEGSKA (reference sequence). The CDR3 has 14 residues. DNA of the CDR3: TGCAGTGCTAGTGGAGGGGGAGGAGACTATGGCTACACCTTC. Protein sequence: CSASGGGGDYGYTF.

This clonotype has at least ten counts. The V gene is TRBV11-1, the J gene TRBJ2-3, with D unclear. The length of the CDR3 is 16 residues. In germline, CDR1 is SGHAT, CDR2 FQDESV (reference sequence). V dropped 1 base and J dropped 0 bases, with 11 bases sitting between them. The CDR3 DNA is TGTGCCAGCAGCTTAGATACCTTCTCTAGCACAGATACGCAGTATTTT. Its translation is CASSLDTFSSTDTQYF.

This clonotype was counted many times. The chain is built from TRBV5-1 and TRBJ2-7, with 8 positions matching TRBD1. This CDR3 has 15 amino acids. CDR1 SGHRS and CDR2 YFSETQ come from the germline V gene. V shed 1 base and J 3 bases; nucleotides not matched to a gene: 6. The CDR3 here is CASSLTWTGNYEQYF. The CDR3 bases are TGCGCCAGCAGCTTGACCTGGACAGGGAACTACGAGCAGTACTTC.